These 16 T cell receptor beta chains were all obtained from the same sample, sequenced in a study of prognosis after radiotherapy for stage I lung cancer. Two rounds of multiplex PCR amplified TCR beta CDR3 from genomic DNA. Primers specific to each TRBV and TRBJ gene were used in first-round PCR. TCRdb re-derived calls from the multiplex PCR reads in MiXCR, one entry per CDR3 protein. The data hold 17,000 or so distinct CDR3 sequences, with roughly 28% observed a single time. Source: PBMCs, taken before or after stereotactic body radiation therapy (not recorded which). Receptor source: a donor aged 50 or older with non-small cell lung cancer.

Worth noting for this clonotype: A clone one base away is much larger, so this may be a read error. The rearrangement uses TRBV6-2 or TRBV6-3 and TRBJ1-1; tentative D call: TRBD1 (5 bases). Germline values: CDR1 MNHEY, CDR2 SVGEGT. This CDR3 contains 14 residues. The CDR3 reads CASRRQRENTEASF. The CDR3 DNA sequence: TGTGCCAGCAGAAGACAGAGAGAAAACACTGAAGCTTCCTTT.

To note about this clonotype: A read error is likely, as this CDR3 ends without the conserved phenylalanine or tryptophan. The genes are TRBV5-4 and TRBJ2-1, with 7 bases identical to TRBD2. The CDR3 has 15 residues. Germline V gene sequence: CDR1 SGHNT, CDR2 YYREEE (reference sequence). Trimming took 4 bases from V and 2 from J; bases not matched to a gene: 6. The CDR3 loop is CASSRTGGTYNEQFL. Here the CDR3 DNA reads TGTGCCAGCAGCCGGACCGGGGGGACCTACAATGAGCAGTTCCTC.

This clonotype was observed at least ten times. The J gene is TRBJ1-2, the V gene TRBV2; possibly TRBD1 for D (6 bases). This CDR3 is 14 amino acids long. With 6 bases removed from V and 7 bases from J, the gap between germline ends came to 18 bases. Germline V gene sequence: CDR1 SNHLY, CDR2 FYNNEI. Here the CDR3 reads CASSESPQGSGYTF. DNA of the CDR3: TGTGCCAGCAGCGAAAGTCCACAGGGATCTGGCTACACCTTC.

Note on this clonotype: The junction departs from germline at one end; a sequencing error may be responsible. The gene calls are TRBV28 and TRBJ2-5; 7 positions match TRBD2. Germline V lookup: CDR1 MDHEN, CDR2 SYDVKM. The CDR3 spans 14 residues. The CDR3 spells CASSKAGLGETHYF. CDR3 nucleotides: TGTGCCAGCAGTAAAGCGGGATTGGGAGAGACCCATTACTTC.

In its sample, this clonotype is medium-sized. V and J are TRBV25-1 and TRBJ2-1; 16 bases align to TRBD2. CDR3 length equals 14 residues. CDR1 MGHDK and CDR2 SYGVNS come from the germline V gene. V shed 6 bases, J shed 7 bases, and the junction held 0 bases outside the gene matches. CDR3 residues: CASRGLAGGNEQFF. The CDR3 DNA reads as TGTGCCAGCAGGGGACTAGCGGGAGGGAATGAGCAGTTCTTC.

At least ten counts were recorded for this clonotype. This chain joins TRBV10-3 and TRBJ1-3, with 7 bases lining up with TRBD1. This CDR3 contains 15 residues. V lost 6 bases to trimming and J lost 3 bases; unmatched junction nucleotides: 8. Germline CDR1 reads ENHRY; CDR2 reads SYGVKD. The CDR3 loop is CAISRQGVGGNTIYF. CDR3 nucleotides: TGTGCCATCAGCCGACAGGGAGTGGGTGGAAACACCATATATTTT.

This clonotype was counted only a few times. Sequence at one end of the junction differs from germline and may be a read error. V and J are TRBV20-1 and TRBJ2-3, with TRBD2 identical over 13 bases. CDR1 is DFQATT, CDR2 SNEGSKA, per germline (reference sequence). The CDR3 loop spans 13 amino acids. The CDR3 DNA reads TGCAGTGCTGGACTAGCGGGGGCAGATACGCGGTATTTT. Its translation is CSAGLAGADTRYF.

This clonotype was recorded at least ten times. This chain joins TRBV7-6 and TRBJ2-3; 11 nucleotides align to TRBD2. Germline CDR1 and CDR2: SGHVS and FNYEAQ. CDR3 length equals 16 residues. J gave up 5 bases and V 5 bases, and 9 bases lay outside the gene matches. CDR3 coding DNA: TGTGCCAGCAGCCCCTTTAGCGGGAGGGTGGGAGATACGCAGTATTTT. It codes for CASSPFSGRVGDTQYF. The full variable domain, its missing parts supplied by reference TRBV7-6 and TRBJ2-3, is GAGVSQSPRYKVTKRGQDVALRCDPISGHVSLYWYRQALGQGPEFLTYFNYEAQQDKSGLPNDRFSAERPEGSISTLTIQRTEQRDSAMYRCASSPFSGRVGDTQYFGPGTRLTVL.

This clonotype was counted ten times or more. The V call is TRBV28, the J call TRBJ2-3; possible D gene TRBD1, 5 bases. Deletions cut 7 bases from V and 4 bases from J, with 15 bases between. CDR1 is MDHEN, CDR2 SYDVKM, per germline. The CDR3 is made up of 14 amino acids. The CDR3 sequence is CASNPPQGADTQYF. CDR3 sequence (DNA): TGTGCCAGCAATCCCCCCCAGGGTGCAGATACGCAGTATTTT.

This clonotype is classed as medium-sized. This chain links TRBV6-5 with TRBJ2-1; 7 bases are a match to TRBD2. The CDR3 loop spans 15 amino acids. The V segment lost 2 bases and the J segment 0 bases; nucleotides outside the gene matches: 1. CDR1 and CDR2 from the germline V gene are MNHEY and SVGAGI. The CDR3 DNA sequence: TGTGCCAGCAGTTACGGCGGGAGCTCCTACAATGAGCAGTTCTTC. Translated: CASSYGGSSYNEQFF.

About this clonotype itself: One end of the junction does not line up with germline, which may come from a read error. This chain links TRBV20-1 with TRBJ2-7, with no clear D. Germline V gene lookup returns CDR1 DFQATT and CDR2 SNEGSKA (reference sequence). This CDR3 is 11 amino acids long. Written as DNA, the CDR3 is TGCAGTCCTAGAGATTTGCACGAGCAGTACTTC. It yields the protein CSPRDLHEQYF.

CDR3 region: CASSQDPRGGTEAFF. Written as DNA, the CDR3 is TGTGCCAGCAGCCAAGATCCGAGGGGTGGCACTGAAGCTTTCTTT. The rearrangement links TRBV3-1 to TRBJ1-1, with D possibly TRBD1 on 5 matching bases. V shed 0 bases and J shed 4 bases, with 12 bases lying between them. The CDR3 extends over 15 amino acids. CDR1 and CDR2 from the germline V gene are LGHDT and YNNKEL (reference sequence).

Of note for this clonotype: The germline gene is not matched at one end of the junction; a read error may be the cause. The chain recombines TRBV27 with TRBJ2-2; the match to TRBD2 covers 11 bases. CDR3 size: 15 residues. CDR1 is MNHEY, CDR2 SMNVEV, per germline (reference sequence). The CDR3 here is CATKGSGRDNGEMFF. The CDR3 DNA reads TGTGCCACCAAAGGTAGCGGGAGGGACAACGGGGAGATGTTTTTT.

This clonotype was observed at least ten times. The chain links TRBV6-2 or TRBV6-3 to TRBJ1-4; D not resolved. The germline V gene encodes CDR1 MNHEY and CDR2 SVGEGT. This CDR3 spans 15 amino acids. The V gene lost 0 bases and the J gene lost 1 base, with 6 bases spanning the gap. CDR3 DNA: TGTGCCAGCAGTTACTCTCAAAGAACTAATGAAAAACTGTTTTTT. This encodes CASSYSQRTNEKLFF.

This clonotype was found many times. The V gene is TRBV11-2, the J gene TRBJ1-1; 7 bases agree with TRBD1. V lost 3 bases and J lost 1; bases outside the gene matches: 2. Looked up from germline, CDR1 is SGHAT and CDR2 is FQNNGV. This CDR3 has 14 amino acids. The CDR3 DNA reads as TGTGCCAGCAGCTTCGGGACAGCGAACACTGAAGCTTTCTTT. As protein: CASSFGTANTEAFF.

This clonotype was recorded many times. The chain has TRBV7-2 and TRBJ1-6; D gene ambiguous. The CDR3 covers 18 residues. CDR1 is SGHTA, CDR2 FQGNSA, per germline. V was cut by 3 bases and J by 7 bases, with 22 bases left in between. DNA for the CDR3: TGTGCCAGCAGCTTCGGCCTAGCGGCAAACTCCTCCAATTCACCCCTCCACTTT. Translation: CASSFGLAANSSNSPLHF.